This T cell receptor (beta chain) was sequenced for a study of human T cells and chemical hapten exposure. The library attached unique molecular identifiers to individual cDNA molecules. Each CDR3 protein gets one entry after TCRdb re-called the RACE reads with MiXCR. The table lists approximately 260,000 distinct CDR3 sequences, roughly 8% of them singletons. Time point reported: pre-sensitization, week 0. Treatment noted: therapeutic diphenylcyclopropenone sensitization with weekly scalp DPC. J was trimmed by 5 bases and V by 4 bases; bases with no gene match: 9. Germline values: CDR1 SEHNR, CDR2 FQNEAQ (reference sequence). This CDR3 spans 15 amino acids. This clonotype was found a few times.

The sequence was obtained from a man aged 18 to 30 with alopecia areata. Some clones in this sample may be carry-over from other donors' samples. The source was whole blood, collected in connection with sensitization to the hapten diphenylcyclopropenone (DPC). This chain joins TRBV7-9 and TRBJ1-1, with 8 bases aligning to TRBD1. The CDR3, as DNA: TGTGCCAGCAGCTGGATAACAGGGGGAGAGACTGAAGCTTTCTTT. Amino acids: CASSWITGGETEAFF.